The 29 T cell receptor beta chains below come from one sample, sequenced in a study of preoperative IRX-2 immunotherapy in early breast cancer. Here immunoSEQ multiplex PCR was the method, and the copy in TCRdb shows in-frame clones only, minus some. The table includes approximately 98,000 clones, about nine tenths detected once. The treatment was: preoperative locoregional IRX-2 cytokine immunotherapy. Here the sequenced sample was tumor tissue, taken after IRX-2 immunotherapy. These receptors all stem from a human donor with breast cancer.

This chain joins TRBV11-3 and TRBJ1-3; no definite D call. The CDR3 covers 14 residues. Germline values: CDR1 SGHNT, CDR2 YENEEA. Between the trimmed V and J ends, which lost 5 bases and 0 bases, there was a span of 8 bases. The CDR3 bases are TGTGCCAGCAGCCCCGGGCGCTCTGGAAACACCATATATTTT. As protein: CASSPGRSGNTIYF.

This chain uses TRBV6-8 with TRBJ2-7; D uncertain. This CDR3 has 17 residues. The V gene's germline CDR1 is MNHGY and CDR2 SAAAGT. V lost 5 bases, J lost 0 bases, and 20 bases lay in between. CDR3 region: CASSDQWMRTVSYEQYF. The CDR3 nucleotides read TGTGCCAGCAGTGACCAATGGATGAGGACGGTCTCCTACGAGCAGTACTTC.

V is TRBV10-3 and J is TRBJ1-1; tentative D call: TRBD1 (6 bases). The ends were cut back, 10 bases at V and 0 bases at J, with 18 bases in the middle. Per the germline V gene, CDR1 is ENHRY and CDR2 is SYGVKD. This CDR3 has 15 residues. The CDR3 nucleotides read TGTGCCACCGAAGGAGGAGGGGGGATGAACACTGAAGCTTTCTTT. This sequence encodes CATEGGGGMNTEAFF.

The chain joins TRBV10-2 to TRBJ2-2, with 10 bases that match TRBD1. Germline V gives CDR1 WSHSY, CDR2 SAAADI. CDR3 length: 16 amino acids. V shed 3 bases, J shed 5 bases, and the junction held 6 bases outside the gene matches. DNA for the CDR3: TGCGCCAGCAGTGACACCGGGACAGGGGAAACCGGGGAGCTGTTTTTT. As protein: CASSDTGTGETGELFF.

The count of this clone is one. This chain joins TRBV11-3 and TRBJ1-2, with D perhaps matching TRBD1 (5 bases). Trimming removed 4 bases at V and 2 bases at J, with 14 bases between. The CDR3 is made up of 15 amino acids. CDR1 and CDR2 (germline): SGHNT, YENEEA. The CDR3: CASSSGTGRNYGYTF. CDR3 DNA sequence: TGTGCCAGCAGCTCGGGGACGGGAAGGAACTATGGCTACACCTTC.

The CDR3 sequence: CASSLRVRVAYEQYF. CDR3 in DNA: TGTGCCAGCAGTTTACGGGTAAGAGTCGCCTACGAGCAGTACTTC. The chain uses TRBV28 and TRBJ2-7; D is unclear. The CDR3 covers 15 residues. V was clipped by 2 bases and J by 2 bases, with 13 bases between them. Per the germline V gene, CDR1 is MDHEN and CDR2 is SYDVKM.

V usage is TRBV29-1 and J usage is TRBJ2-1; tentative D call: TRBD2 (6 bases). Germline V gene data show CDR1 as SQVTM and CDR2 as ANQGSEA. The CDR3 consists of 12 residues. Trimming took 4 bases from V and 15 from J, leaving 19 bases between them. CDR3 sequence reads: CSVVGPRRGWFF. As DNA, the CDR3 is TGCAGCGTTGTGGGTCCGCGGAGGGGTTGGTTCTTC.

This clone was picked up one time. V usage is TRBV25-1 and J usage is TRBJ2-3; 15 bases match TRBD2. After removal of 3 bases from V and 7 bases from J, the junction contained 2 bases not matched to a gene. This CDR3 is built from 15 residues. Germline-derived CDR1 and CDR2 are MGHDK and SYGVNS. The CDR3 DNA sequence: TGTGCCAGCAGTGACGGGACTAGCGGGAGGTATACGCAGTATTTT. Translation gives CASSDGTSGRYTQYF.

The rearrangement links TRBV5-1 to TRBJ1-1; possible D gene TRBD1, 5 bases. The CDR3 is made up of 16 amino acids. The V and J ends lost 2 bases and 0 bases respectively, with 14 bases between them. From germline, CDR1 is SGHRS and CDR2 YFSETQ. CDR3 in DNA: TGCGCCAGCAGCTTTTTGTCAGGGAAAGTGAACACTGAAGCTTTCTTT. It specifies CASSFLSGKVNTEAFF. The variable domain in full, completed from reference TRBV5-1 and TRBJ1-1, reads KAGVTQTPRYLIKTRGQQVTLSCSPISGHRSVSWYQQTPGQGLQFLFEYFSETQRNKGNFPGRFSGRQFSNSRSEMNVSTLELGDSALYLCASSFLSGKVNTEAFFGQGTRLTVV.

V and J are TRBV28 and TRBJ1-2; D remains unclear. The CDR3 consists of 15 residues. Germline CDR1 MDHEN, CDR2 SYDVKM. V was clipped by 3 bases and J by 3 bases, with 14 bases between them. CDR3 sequence reads: CASSLTLARDYGYTF. Here the CDR3 DNA reads TGTGCCAGCAGTTTGACCCTGGCACGGGACTATGGCTACACCTTC.

V gene TRBV28 combines with J gene TRBJ2-4; D is perhaps TRBD1 (6 bases). CDR1 MDHEN and CDR2 SYDVKM come from the germline V gene. The length of the CDR3 is 13 residues. Trimming removed 5 bases at V and 13 bases at J, with 18 bases between. CDR3 sequence reads: CASSPQTGQTQYF. CDR3 nucleotide sequence: TGTGCCAGCAGTCCCCAGACAGGACAAACACAGTACTTC.

The chain recombines TRBV12-5 with TRBJ2-7; D is possibly TRBD1 or TRBD2 (5 bases each). Germline loops: CDR1 LGHNT, CDR2 FRNRAP. With 3 bases removed from V and 6 bases from J, the gap between germline ends came to 9 bases. The CDR3 totals 12 residues. In DNA form, the CDR3 reads TGTGCTAGTGGTTTCGAGGGGACCGAGCAGTACTTC. This sequence encodes CASGFEGTEQYF.

This clone has more than one count but fewer than ten. The rearrangement links TRBV30 to TRBJ1-5; D is ambiguous. This CDR3 region has 13 residues. The V gene's germline CDR1 is GTSNPN and CDR2 SVGIG (reference sequence). The ends were cut back, 4 bases at V and 4 bases at J, with 11 bases in the middle. CDR3 residues: CAWTKDGNQPQHF. The CDR3, as DNA: TGTGCCTGGACCAAGGACGGAAATCAGCCCCAGCATTTT.

A single count supports this clone. This chain joins TRBV11-3 and TRBJ1-3, with unresolved D. CDR3 length: 14 amino acids. CDR1 and CDR2 from the germline V gene are SGHNT and YENEEA. V was shortened by 3 bases and J by 3 bases, with 9 bases between the two germline ends. The CDR3 coding sequence is TGTGCCAGCAGCTTCGATCCCAGTGGAAACACCATATATTTT. Residues: CASSFDPSGNTIYF.

J is TRBJ2-7 and V is TRBV15; 9 bases fit TRBD2. V lost 3 bases, J lost 6 bases, and 9 bases stayed unmatched. The CDR3 length is 15 residues. Germline V gives CDR1 LNHNV, CDR2 YYDKDF (reference sequence). CDR3 nucleotides: TGTGCCACCAGCAGTTATAGCGGGAGTACGGGCGAGCAGTACTTC. Translating it yields CATSSYSGSTGEQYF.

V and J are TRBV19 and TRBJ2-1; 7 nucleotides line up with TRBD2. Germline lookup yields CDR1 LNHDA and CDR2 SQIVND (reference sequence). This CDR3 contains 17 residues. The J segment lost 3 bases and the V segment lost 5 bases, leaving 13 bases of the junction unmatched. The CDR3 DNA follows: TGTGCCAGTAGTTCCCGAGCGGGGAATTACCTCTACAATGAGCAGTTCTTC. Translated: CASSSRAGNYLYNEQFF.

The rearrangement uses TRBV19 and TRBJ1-1; possibly TRBD1 for D (6 bases). The CDR3 has 14 residues. CDR1 LNHDA and CDR2 SQIVND come from the germline V gene (reference sequence). V shed 5 bases and J shed 6 bases, with 16 bases lying between them. CDR3 protein: CASSGARTVPEAFF. The CDR3 nucleotides are TGTGCCAGTAGTGGGGCGAGGACAGTCCCTGAAGCTTTCTTT.

This clone was counted between two and nine times. J is TRBJ2-7 and V is TRBV22-1; the table's D call of TRBD1 was not tested on the DNA. TRBV22-1 is an annotated pseudogene. CDR3 length equals 15 residues. This CDR3 is CASSLGQTFSYEQYF. The DNA for the CDR3 is TGTGCCAGCAGTCTGGGACAGACCTTCTCCTACGAGCAGTACTTC.

This sequence joins TRBV6-8 and TRBJ1-6, with D perhaps TRBD1 (6 bases). Germline lookup yields CDR1 MNHGY and CDR2 SAAAGT. The CDR3 runs 15 residues. V lost 4 bases to trimming and J lost 6 bases, with 13 bases between them. CDR3 amino acids: CASSLETGTNSPLHF. The CDR3 bases are TGTGCCAGCAGTTTAGAGACAGGAACTAATTCACCCCTCCACTTT.

This clone is a singleton in its sample. The rearrangement links TRBV12-5 to TRBJ1-1; D remains ambiguous. V was trimmed by 5 bases and J by 1 base, leaving 8 bases between them. Germline V gives CDR1 LGHNT, CDR2 FRNRAP. This CDR3 has 13 amino acids. The CDR3 nucleotides are TGTGCTAGTGGTCCAGAACCGAACACTGAAGCTTTCTTT. Amino acids: CASGPEPNTEAFF.

This clone was seen once. The chain recombines TRBV5-1 with TRBJ1-2; a weak D match, TRBD1 (6 bases). The germline V and J ends were trimmed by 0 bases and 4 bases, with 16 bases remaining between them. The CDR3 extends over 16 amino acids. Per the germline V gene, CDR1 is SGHRS and CDR2 is YFSETQ. CDR3 DNA: TGCGCCAGCAGCTTGGAGACAGGCGGCCCCTCCTATGGCTACACCTTC. Amino acids: CASSLETGGPSYGYTF. The full variable domain, in which reference TRBV5-1 and TRBJ1-2 provide the parts outside the CDR3, is KAGVTQTPRYLIKTRGQQVTLSCSPISGHRSVSWYQQTPGQGLQFLFEYFSETQRNKGNFPGRFSGRQFSNSRSEMNVSTLELGDSALYLCASSLETGGPSYGYTFGSGTRLTVV.

The V gene is TRBV5-1, the J gene TRBJ2-7; unclear D gene. This CDR3 region has 15 residues. V was shortened by 6 bases and J by 7 bases, with 23 bases between the two germline ends. Per the germline V gene, CDR1 is SGHRS and CDR2 is YFSETQ. In DNA form, the CDR3 reads TGCGCCAGCACACCTCTGCAGCCTAAGCTAGGGGAGCAGTACTTC. Amino acids: CASTPLQPKLGEQYF.

This chain links TRBV6-8 with TRBJ1-2; maybe TRBD1 (6 bases). The CDR3 is 16 residues long. With 6 bases removed from V and 0 bases from J, the gap between germline ends came to 17 bases. Germline assignment: CDR1 MNHGY and CDR2 SAAAGT. The CDR3 region is CASRIYDRFANYGYTF. Written as DNA, the CDR3 is TGTGCCAGCAGGATATACGACAGGTTCGCTAACTATGGCTACACCTTC.

The chain links TRBV12-2 to TRBJ2-7; the table names TRBD1, a call not compared with the DNA. TRBV12-2 is classified as a pseudogene. This CDR3 has 19 amino acids. The CDR3 DNA is TGTGCAAGTCGCTCCCGGGACAGGGAACCCCCCCGTAGATCCTACGAGCAGTACTTC. Its translation: CASRSRDREPPRRSYEQYF.

CDR3 bases: TGTGCCAGCAGACCCGGGACAGGGGGCCTTCAGCCCCAGCATTTT. It yields the protein CASRPGTGGLQPQHF. The chain uses TRBV6-8 and TRBJ1-5; TRBD1 aligns across 12 bases. V was clipped by 6 bases and J by 6 bases; unmatched bases: 6. The CDR3 extends over 15 amino acids. Germline V gene sequence: CDR1 MNHGY, CDR2 SAAAGT.

The V and J genes are TRBV19 and TRBJ2-5, with 7 positions matching TRBD1. Germline V lookup: CDR1 LNHDA, CDR2 SQIVND (reference sequence). V shed 5 bases, J shed 5 bases, and the junction held 5 bases outside the gene matches. The CDR3 sequence is 13 residues long. The CDR3 region is CASSGQGVETQYF. DNA of the CDR3: TGTGCCAGTAGTGGTCAGGGGGTGGAGACCCAGTACTTC.

This clone appeared once. The chain links TRBV1 to TRBJ1-1; TRBD1 is the table's D call and was not checked against the DNA. TRBV1 is a recognized pseudogene. This CDR3 is built from 17 residues. This chain's CDR3 is CASSQDPGRGMNTEAFF. In DNA, the CDR3 is TGCGCCAGCAGCCAAGATCCCGGAAGGGGCATGAACACTGAAGCTTTCTTT.

The chain joins TRBV30 to TRBJ1-4, with unresolved D. The CDR3 consists of 17 residues. V shed 0 bases and J shed 2 bases, with 16 bases lying between them. Germline CDR1 reads GTSNPN; CDR2 reads SVGIG (reference sequence). The CDR3 loop reads CAWSVKVSAHTNEKLFF. The CDR3 DNA reads as TGTGCCTGGAGTGTAAAAGTCTCGGCGCACACTAATGAAAAACTGTTTTTT.

The V gene is TRBV19, the J gene TRBJ1-2, with D perhaps matching TRBD1 (5 bases). The V and J ends lost 4 bases and 2 bases respectively, with 5 bases between them. This CDR3 is 12 amino acids long. Germline assignment: CDR1 LNHDA and CDR2 SQIVND (reference sequence). The CDR3 sequence is CASSNRNYGYTF. Written as DNA, the CDR3 is TGTGCCAGTAGTAACAGGAACTATGGCTACACCTTC.